This is a list of T cell receptor beta chains from one sample in a study of chemoradiotherapy in HPV16-positive cancers. Assay: immunoSEQ multiplex PCR; the TCRdb copy retains only in-frame clones and omits some. This sample yields 6,000 to 8,000 clones, of which approximately 88% are seen a single time; 3.5% to 4.5% belongs to the top ten. The sample was taken from a patient who underwent chemoradiotherapy. The receptors come from a human donor with HPV-associated anogenital cancer. Both conserved end residues are part of each CDR3. The order of the fields is CDR3 protein, CDR3 DNA, clone size, V gene, J gene, D gene. The D gene is left open where the match is weak. Some rows have no size entry. The others give once, few or many, or a class for an expanded clone.

CDR3 protein: CASSEMGGINYGYTF
CDR3 DNA: TGTGCCAGCAGTGAAATGGGGGGCATTAACTATGGCTACACCTTC
clone size: NA
V gene: TRBV2
J gene: TRBJ1-2
D gene: NA

CDR3 protein: CASSLGSAGGVDIQYF
CDR3 DNA: TGCGCCAGCAGCTTGGGTTCAGCGGGAGGGGTGGACATTCAGTACTTC
clone size: NA
V gene: TRBV5-1
J gene: TRBJ2-4
D gene: TRBD2

CDR3 protein: CASSEGLSGANVLTF
CDR3 DNA: TGTGCCAGCAGTGAGGGACTCTCTGGGGCCAACGTCCTGACTTTC
clone size: NA
V gene: TRBV6-1
J gene: TRBJ2-6
D gene: NA

CDR3 protein: CASSLTSSGNTIYF
CDR3 DNA: TGTGCCAGCAGCTTGACGAGCTCTGGAAACACCATATATTTT
clone size: once
V gene: TRBV7-2
J gene: TRBJ1-3
D gene: NA

CDR3 protein: CASSYPGTGAEKLFF
CDR3 DNA: TGTGCCAGCAGTTACCCCGGGACAGGGGCTGAAAAACTGTTTTTT
clone size: once
V gene: TRBV6-6
J gene: TRBJ1-4
D gene: TRBD1

CDR3 protein: CATSRDLGSYNEQFF
CDR3 DNA: TGTGCCACCAGCAGAGATCTAGGGTCCTACAATGAGCAGTTCTTC
clone size: once
V gene: TRBV15
J gene: TRBJ2-1
D gene: NA

CDR3 protein: CASSSGLAAGELFF
CDR3 DNA: TGTGCCAGCAGTTCCGGACTAGCAGCCGGGGAGCTGTTTTTT
clone size: NA
V gene: TRBV27
J gene: TRBJ2-2
D gene: TRBD2

CDR3 protein: CASSFQMDSITNTQYF
CDR3 DNA: TGTGCCAGCAGCTTCCAAATGGACAGCATTACGAATACGCAGTATTTT
clone size: NA
V gene: TRBV7-6
J gene: TRBJ2-3
D gene: NA

CDR3 protein: CASGGQGVGGTGELFF
CDR3 DNA: TGTGCCAGCGGGGGACAGGGGGTAGGTGGCACCGGGGAGCTGTTTTTT
clone size: few
V gene: TRBV13
J gene: TRBJ2-2
D gene: TRBD1

CDR3 protein: CASSGGWSYNEQFF
CDR3 DNA: TGTGCCAGCAGCGGGGGGTGGTCCTACAATGAGCAGTTCTTC
clone size: NA
V gene: TRBV7-2
J gene: TRBJ2-1
D gene: NA

CDR3 protein: CASSEVIGDSPNYGYTF
CDR3 DNA: TGTGCCAGCAGTGAAGTCATTGGGGACAGTCCTAACTATGGCTACACCTTC
clone size: NA
V gene: TRBV6-1
J gene: TRBJ1-2
D gene: TRBD1

CDR3 protein: CASSQDPGAQYEQYF
CDR3 DNA: TGTGCCAGCAGCCAAGATCCCGGGGCCCAATACGAGCAGTACTTC
clone size: once
V gene: TRBV4-2
J gene: TRBJ2-7
D gene: NA

CDR3 protein: CASSIDLRTNYEQYF
CDR3 DNA: TGTGCCAGTAGTATAGATCTTAGGACGAACTACGAGCAGTACTTC
clone size: NA
V gene: TRBV19
J gene: TRBJ2-7
D gene: NA

CDR3 protein: CASSPLTSGRYYEQYF
CDR3 DNA: TGTGCCAGCAGTCCCCTGACTAGCGGGAGATACTACGAGCAGTACTTC
clone size: NA
V gene: TRBV27
J gene: TRBJ2-7
D gene: TRBD2

CDR3 protein: CASKTGGEWSEQYF
CDR3 DNA: TGCGCCAGCAAAACAGGGGGCGAATGGAGCGAGCAGTACTTC
clone size: NA
V gene: TRBV5-1
J gene: TRBJ2-7
D gene: TRBD1

CDR3 protein: CATLGSRNSGNTIYF
CDR3 DNA: TGTGCCACCTTAGGGTCCCGCAACTCTGGAAACACCATATATTTT
clone size: NA
V gene: TRBV6-1
J gene: TRBJ1-3
D gene: NA

CDR3 protein: CASSYSQGRKTQYF
CDR3 DNA: TGTGCCAGCAGTTACTCGCAGGGTAGGAAGACCCAGTACTTC
clone size: NA
V gene: TRBV6-6
J gene: TRBJ2-5
D gene: NA

CDR3 protein: CASSPRIRRSPEQETQYF
CDR3 DNA: TGCGCCAGCAGCCCTCGAATCAGACGCTCACCCGAACAAGAGACCCAGTACTTC
clone size: NA
V gene: TRBV5-1
J gene: TRBJ2-5
D gene: NA

CDR3 protein: CASSLALAANEQFF
CDR3 DNA: TGCGCCAGCAGCTTGGCACTAGCGGCCAATGAGCAGTTCTTC
clone size: NA
V gene: TRBV5-1
J gene: TRBJ2-1
D gene: TRBD2

CDR3 protein: CASRTGRNSPLHF
CDR3 DNA: TGTGCCAGCAGGACAGGGCGTAATTCACCCCTCCACTTT
clone size: NA
V gene: TRBV6-5
J gene: TRBJ1-6
D gene: TRBD1

CDR3 protein: CASSVSGGFNEQFF
CDR3 DNA: TGTGCCAGCAGTGTCAGCGGGGGGTTCAATGAGCAGTTCTTC
clone size: NA
V gene: TRBV2
J gene: TRBJ2-1
D gene: TRBD2

CDR3 protein: CASSLDTRGNEQFF
CDR3 DNA: TGTGCCAGCAGCTTAGACACGAGAGGAAATGAGCAGTTCTTC
clone size: few
V gene: TRBV7-6
J gene: TRBJ2-1
D gene: NA

CDR3 protein: CASRATRTGSSPSTDTQYF
CDR3 DNA: TGTGCCAGCCGGGCCACCCGGACAGGGAGTTCACCTAGCACAGATACGCAGTATTTT
clone size: once
V gene: TRBV5-6
J gene: TRBJ2-3
D gene: TRBD1

CDR3 protein: CASSLSSNEQFF
CDR3 DNA: TGTGCCAGCAGCTTGTCTAGCAATGAGCAGTTCTTC
clone size: NA
V gene: TRBV7-9
J gene: TRBJ2-1
D gene: NA

CDR3 protein: CASSFKRWFGETRELFF
CDR3 DNA: TGTGCCAGCAGTTTTAAGAGATGGTTTGGTGAAACACGGGAGCTGTTTTTT
clone size: NA
V gene: TRBV28
J gene: TRBJ2-2
D gene: NA

CDR3 protein: CASSLGVGSNGDEQFF
CDR3 DNA: TGTGCCAGCAGCTTGGGGGTCGGGAGTAATGGTGATGAGCAGTTCTTC
clone size: once
V gene: TRBV5-4
J gene: TRBJ2-1
D gene: NA

CDR3 protein: CASSVGSSSYNEQFF
CDR3 DNA: TGTGCCAGCAGCGTAGGATCAAGCTCCTACAATGAGCAGTTCTTC
clone size: once
V gene: TRBV9
J gene: TRBJ2-1
D gene: NA

CDR3 protein: CASKWSSGRDEQFF
CDR3 DNA: TGTGCCAGTAAGTGGTCTAGCGGGAGAGATGAGCAGTTCTTC
clone size: NA
V gene: TRBV19
J gene: TRBJ2-1
D gene: TRBD2

CDR3 protein: CASSLGAGGINEQFF
CDR3 DNA: TGTGCCAGCAGCTTAGGGGCGGGAGGGATCAATGAGCAGTTCTTC
clone size: NA
V gene: TRBV7-9
J gene: TRBJ2-1
D gene: TRBD2

CDR3 protein: CASSLDQVLSGYTF
CDR3 DNA: TGTGCCAGCAGCTTAGATCAGGTTCTCTCTGGCTACACCTTC
clone size: NA
V gene: TRBV7-2
J gene: TRBJ1-2
D gene: NA

CDR3 protein: CASSGASYEQYF
CDR3 DNA: TGTGCCAGTAGCGGGGCTTCCTACGAGCAGTACTTC
clone size: NA
V gene: TRBV19
J gene: TRBJ2-7
D gene: NA

CDR3 protein: CSVKTGNEKLFF
CDR3 DNA: TGCAGCGTGAAGACAGGGAATGAAAAACTGTTTTTT
clone size: once
V gene: TRBV29-1
J gene: TRBJ1-4
D gene: TRBD1

CDR3 protein: CASSLSSGTNTGELFF
CDR3 DNA: TGTGCCAGTAGTCTGTCTAGCGGGACGAACACCGGGGAGCTGTTTTTT
clone size: NA
V gene: TRBV19
J gene: TRBJ2-2
D gene: TRBD2

CDR3 protein: CSVEAGTGRQETQYF
CDR3 DNA: TGCAGCGTTGAAGCCGGGACAGGCCGGCAAGAGACCCAGTACTTC
clone size: NA
V gene: TRBV29-1
J gene: TRBJ2-5
D gene: TRBD1

CDR3 protein: CASSILTNQPQHF
CDR3 DNA: TGTGCCAGTAGTATACTCACCAATCAGCCCCAGCATTTT
clone size: NA
V gene: TRBV19
J gene: TRBJ1-5
D gene: NA

CDR3 protein: CASISGQGFYGYTF
CDR3 DNA: TGTGCCAGTATCTCGGGACAGGGGTTCTATGGCTACACCTTC
clone size: NA
V gene: TRBV19
J gene: TRBJ1-2
D gene: TRBD1

CDR3 protein: CASSIGFQETQYF
CDR3 DNA: TGTGCCAGTAGTATAGGATTCCAAGAGACCCAGTACTTC
clone size: NA
V gene: TRBV19
J gene: TRBJ2-5
D gene: NA

CDR3 protein: CASRGGVGNQPQHF
CDR3 DNA: TGTGCCAGCAGGGGCGGGGTTGGAAATCAGCCCCAGCATTTT
clone size: few
V gene: TRBV21-1
J gene: TRBJ1-5
D gene: NA

CDR3 protein: CASSIPRRGDTQYF
CDR3 DNA: TGTGCCAGTAGTATCCCCCGCAGGGGGGATACGCAGTATTTT
clone size: NA
V gene: TRBV19
J gene: TRBJ2-3
D gene: TRBD1

CDR3 protein: CAAGGLTYNEQFF
CDR3 DNA: TGCGCTGCGGGGGGTCTGACTTACAATGAGCAGTTCTTC
clone size: NA
V gene: TRBV6-1
J gene: TRBJ2-1
D gene: TRBD2

CDR3 protein: CASSPPGLAVPDIPTGSLYEQYF
CDR3 DNA: TGTGCCAGCAGTCCCCCGGGACTAGCGGTTCCCGACATCCCTACCGGGTCTCTTTACGAGCAGTACTTC
clone size: NA
V gene: TRBV2
J gene: TRBJ2-7
D gene: TRBD2

CDR3 protein: CASSLRYDTQYF
CDR3 DNA: TGCGCCAGCAGCTTACGATATGATACGCAGTATTTT
clone size: NA
V gene: TRBV5-1
J gene: TRBJ2-3
D gene: NA

CDR3 protein: CASSQGGVDTQYF
CDR3 DNA: TGCGCCAGCAGCCAAGGGGGGGTGGATACGCAGTATTTT
clone size: once
V gene: TRBV4-1
J gene: TRBJ2-3
D gene: NA

CDR3 protein: CAIRGTGGASEAFF
CDR3 DNA: TGTGCCATCAGGGGGACAGGGGGCGCGTCCGAAGCTTTCTTT
clone size: NA
V gene: TRBV10-3
J gene: TRBJ1-1
D gene: TRBD1

CDR3 protein: CASSYFQQTMNTEAFF
CDR3 DNA: TGTGCCAGCAGTTACTTCCAGCAAACAATGAACACTGAAGCTTTCTTT
clone size: NA
V gene: TRBV6-5
J gene: TRBJ1-1
D gene: NA

CDR3 protein: CASSPGGVEQYF
CDR3 DNA: TGTGCCAGCAGCCCAGGTGGGGTGGAGCAGTACTTC
clone size: NA
V gene: TRBV7-8
J gene: TRBJ2-7
D gene: NA

CDR3 protein: CASSLKTSGRAADTQYF
CDR3 DNA: TGCGCCAGCAGCTTGAAGACTAGCGGGAGGGCTGCAGATACGCAGTATTTT
clone size: once
V gene: TRBV5-1
J gene: TRBJ2-3
D gene: TRBD2

CDR3 protein: CASSLAPQNTEAFF
CDR3 DNA: TGTGCCAGCAGCTTAGCCCCACAGAACACTGAAGCTTTCTTT
clone size: NA
V gene: TRBV7-9
J gene: TRBJ1-1
D gene: NA

CDR3 protein: CASSLDGAGYGYTF
CDR3 DNA: TGCGCCAGCAGCTTGGACGGGGCGGGGTATGGCTACACCTTC
clone size: NA
V gene: TRBV5-1
J gene: TRBJ1-2
D gene: NA

CDR3 protein: CVRSLVMRVPHCCKEAFF
CDR3 DNA: TGTGTCAGAAGCTTAGTAATGAGGGTTCCCCACTGCTGCAAGGAAGCTTTCTTT
clone size: few
V gene: TRBV7-5
J gene: TRBJ1-1
D gene: NA

CDR3 protein: CASSRGGIIDTIYF
CDR3 DNA: TGTGCCAGCTCACGCGGGGGAATAATTGACACCATATATTTT
clone size: NA
V gene: TRBV18
J gene: TRBJ1-3
D gene: NA

CDR3 protein: CASSLVSVETQYF
CDR3 DNA: TGTGCCAGCAGCTTAGTGAGTGTGGAGACCCAGTACTTC
clone size: NA
V gene: TRBV11-2
J gene: TRBJ2-5
D gene: NA

CDR3 protein: CASSFQATNEKLFF
CDR3 DNA: TGTGCCAGCAGCTTTCAGGCAACTAATGAAAAACTGTTTTTT
clone size: NA
V gene: TRBV11-2
J gene: TRBJ1-4
D gene: NA

CDR3 protein: CASSPSSGRLGGELFF
CDR3 DNA: TGTGCCAGCAGCCCCTCTAGCGGGAGGCTGGGCGGGGAGCTGTTTTTT
clone size: NA
V gene: TRBV5-4
J gene: TRBJ2-2
D gene: TRBD2

CDR3 protein: CASSFGGQGVDSPLHF
CDR3 DNA: TGTGCCAGCAGCTTTGGTGGACAGGGAGTCGACTCACCCCTCCACTTT
clone size: NA
V gene: TRBV7-8
J gene: TRBJ1-6
D gene: TRBD1

CDR3 protein: CASSQRGTATYEQYF
CDR3 DNA: TGTGCCAGCAGCCAGCGGGGGACAGCTACCTACGAGCAGTACTTC
clone size: NA
V gene: TRBV11-3
J gene: TRBJ2-7
D gene: NA

CDR3 protein: CASSTTSGGVDTQYF
CDR3 DNA: TGTGCCAGCAGTACTACTAGCGGGGGTGTAGATACGCAGTATTTT
clone size: NA
V gene: TRBV27
J gene: TRBJ2-3
D gene: TRBD2